Following are 9 T cell receptor beta chains from one sample sequenced in a study of blood T cell repertoires in COVID-19. The repertoire was sequenced with immunoSEQ multiplex PCR; TCRdb's copy has only in-frame clones and lacks some. The data contain over 95,000 clones, about four fifths of them singletons. Sample: peripheral blood. The receptors originated from a man in his 70s with active or convalescent COVID-19.

This chain uses TRBV29-1 with TRBJ1-3; no definite D call. This CDR3 is 14 amino acids long. The germline V gene encodes CDR1 SQVTM and CDR2 ANQGSEA. V dropped 2 bases and J dropped 0 bases, with 8 bases sitting between them. The CDR3 DNA follows: TGCAGCGTTGAATTGGGGAGCTCTGGAAACACCATATATTTT. Translated: CSVELGSSGNTIYF.

This clone was observed a handful of times. The V and J genes are TRBV5-5 and TRBJ1-2; the D gene is possibly TRBD1 (5 bases). Per the germline V gene, CDR1 is SGHKS and CDR2 is YYEKEE (reference sequence). Trimming shortened V by 4 bases and J by 7 bases, and 14 bases separated the two germline ends. This CDR3 has 13 amino acids. The CDR3 loop reads CASSEPDKGGYTF. As DNA, the CDR3 is TGTGCCAGCAGCGAACCGGACAAGGGTGGCTACACCTTC. Supplemented by reference TRBV5-5 and TRBJ1-2, the full variable domain reads DAGVTQSPTHLIKTRGQQVTLRCSPISGHKSVSWYQQVLGQGPQFIFQYYEKEERGRGNFPDRFSARQFPNYSSELNVNALLLGDSALYLCASSEPDKGGYTFGSGTRLTVV.

As DNA, the CDR3 is TGTGCCAGCAGTTTCGGGAACACTGAAGCTTTCTTT. It encodes CASSFGNTEAFF. This chain joins TRBV12-3 or TRBV12-4 and TRBJ1-1, with D unresolved. The V and J ends lost 3 bases and 1 base respectively, with 3 bases between them. The CDR3 runs to 12 residues.

The gene calls are TRBV7-3 and TRBJ2-1, with TRBD1 matching over 7 bases. With 1 base clipped from V and 6 bases from J, the junction kept 3 bases outside the gene matches. The CDR3 extends over 14 amino acids. The germline V gene has CDR1 SGHTA and CDR2 FQGTGA. The CDR3 region has the DNA TGTGCCAGCAGCTTAAACAGGGGTGGCAATGAGCAGTTCTTC. Amino acids: CASSLNRGGNEQFF.

The V and J genes are TRBV28 and TRBJ1-5, with TRBD1 matching over 7 bases. Per germline, CDR1 MDHEN and CDR2 SYDVKM. CDR3 length: 14 residues. V was clipped by 2 bases and J by 4 bases; unmatched bases: 2. CDR3 DNA: TGTGCCAGCAGTTTAGGGGGACAGAATCAGCCCCAGCATTTT. This encodes CASSLGGQNQPQHF.

This chain connects TRBV6-2 or TRBV6-3 to TRBJ1-1; unclear D gene. This CDR3 spans 12 amino acids. The germline V gene encodes CDR1 MNHEY and CDR2 SVGEGT. V lost 4 bases and J 5 bases, leaving 8 bases between the germline ends. In nucleotides, the CDR3 is TGTGCCAGCAGTTGGAGGTGGACTGAAGCTTTCTTT. Translation gives CASSWRWTEAFF.

The chain links TRBV7-3 to TRBJ2-3; possibly TRBD2 for D (6 bases). V was cut by 4 bases and J by 2 bases, with 10 bases left in between. CDR3 length equals 14 residues. CDR1 is SGHTA and CDR2 is FQGTGA in the germline V gene. Here the CDR3 reads CASSWGGATDTQYF. The CDR3 DNA is TGTGCCAGCAGCTGGGGCGGGGCCACAGATACGCAGTATTTT.

The rearrangement joins TRBV3-1 (or the pseudogene TRBV3-2) to TRBJ1-2; the match to TRBD1 covers 8 bases. Germline V gene lookup returns CDR1 LGHDT and CDR2 YNNKEL (reference sequence). V was clipped by 5 bases and J by 2 bases; unmatched bases: 7. The CDR3 loop spans 15 amino acids. This CDR3 reads CASSWTTGANYGYTF. CDR3 coding DNA: TGTGCCAGCAGCTGGACGACAGGGGCGAACTATGGCTACACCTTC.

The chain links TRBV4-1 to TRBJ1-5; D perhaps matches TRBD1 (6 bases). CDR1 and CDR2 from the germline V gene are MGHRA and YSYEKL. Trimming took off 2 bases at V and 6 bases at J, with 17 bases between the two ends. CDR3 length: 16 amino acids. CDR3 sequence: CASSQTPYRVGQPQHF. The CDR3 bases are TGCGCCAGCAGCCAAACCCCTTACAGGGTCGGTCAGCCCCAGCATTTT.